This TCR beta chain was observed in a study of blood T cell repertoires in COVID-19. Study-level information: Samples representing acute and convalescent COVID-19 were sourced from the United States, Italy and Spain. Sample material is recorded as cDNA or gDNA derived from T cells, B-cell-depleted T cells, or PBMCs.

Per the authors' pipeline: Reference gene primer amplification yielded estimated nucleated cell counts. The repertoire was sequenced with immunoSEQ multiplex PCR; TCRdb's copy has only in-frame clones and lacks some. The DNA gave D and trimming, while V, J and clone size come from that table. This sample has roughly 250,000 clones, with just under 90% found just once. This CDR3 is 14 amino acids long. V was trimmed by 5 bases and J by 5 bases, leaving 12 bases between them. Germline V gene sequence: CDR1 MNHEY, CDR2 SVGAGI. The receptor comes from a woman in her thirties or forties with acute or convalescent COVID-19. Sequenced material: peripheral blood. This chain joins TRBV6-5 and TRBJ1-4, with D perhaps TRBD1 (6 bases). The CDR3 spells CASSPVRGNEKLFF. The CDR3 DNA follows: TGTGCCAGCAGTCCAGTCAGGGGCAATGAAAAACTGTTTTTT.